Following are 12 T cell receptor beta chains from one sample sequenced in a study of shared clonotypes between healthy human individuals. TCRdb keeps only in-frame clones here, not all; method: immunoSEQ multiplex PCR. The sample has approximately 1,500,000 clones, about 96% seen once. The sequenced sample was naive CD4+ T cells sorted from blood. The subset: CD45RA+ positively selected. Receptors originate from a man aged 25 to 45 in good health.

This clone was seen only once. This CDR3 reads CSVAGGAGTGELFF. The CDR3 coding sequence is TGCAGCGTTGCAGGCGGGGCGGGGACCGGGGAGCTGTTTTTT. The chain has TRBV29-1 and TRBJ2-2; weak D call: TRBD2 (6 bases). The CDR3 extends over 14 amino acids. Deletions cut 4 bases from V and 5 bases from J, with 14 bases between. In germline, CDR1 is SQVTM, CDR2 ANQGSEA.

The chain employs TRBV18 and TRBJ1-4; unclear D gene. With 4 bases removed from V and 8 bases from J, the gap between germline ends came to 11 bases. The length of the CDR3 is 13 residues. Germline values: CDR1 KGHSH, CDR2 LQKENI. The CDR3: CASSLKREEKLFF. The CDR3 DNA reads as TGTGCCAGCTCACTCAAGCGGGAGGAAAAACTGTTTTTT.

The CDR3 nucleotides read TGTGCCGTGGAGCGGGAGGGCGCCTACGAGCAGTACTTC. Translated: CAVEREGAYEQYF. The rearrangement uses TRBV10-3 and TRBJ2-7, with 10 bases lining up with TRBD2. CDR1 and CDR2 from the germline V gene are ENHRY and SYGVKD. CDR3 length equals 13 residues. Trimming took 11 bases from V and 2 from J; bases not matched to a gene: 6.

Concerning this clone itself: The sample holds other DNA sequences that translate to the same CDR3. This sequence joins TRBV28 and TRBJ2-2; D is unclear. The CDR3 totals 12 residues. Germline assignment: CDR1 MDHEN and CDR2 SYDVKM. Trimming took 3 bases from V and 5 from J, leaving 4 bases between them. The CDR3 coding sequence is TGTGCCAGCAGTTTGGGGACCGGGGAGCTGTTTTTT. Translation gives CASSLGTGELFF.

With respect to this clone: The identical CDR3 is also encoded by other nucleotide sequences in the sample. V and J are TRBV29-1 and TRBJ1-1; 10 bases line up with TRBD1. The CDR3 runs to 12 residues. Per germline, CDR1 SQVTM and CDR2 ANQGSEA. Trimming at V came to 4 bases and at J to 4 bases, leaving 0 bases not matched to a gene. The DNA for the CDR3 is TGCAGCGTTGGGACAGGGGGCACTGAAGCTTTCTTT. Amino acids: CSVGTGGTEAFF.

The V gene is TRBV18, the J gene TRBJ2-2, with unresolved D. The CDR3 runs 15 residues. Germline V CDR1 and CDR2: KGHSH, LQKENI. V was pared by 2 bases and J by 0 bases, with 7 bases between. The CDR3 bases are TGTGCCAGCTCACCATTCTCTGCGAACACCGGGGAGCTGTTTTTT. Protein sequence: CASSPFSANTGELFF. Combining the CDR3 with reference TRBV18 and TRBJ2-2 gives the whole variable domain NAGVMQNPRHLVRRRGQEARLRCSPMKGHSHVYWYRQLPEEGLKFMVYLQKENIIDESGMPKERFSAEFPKEGPSILRIQQVVRGDSAAYFCASSPFSANTGELFFGEGSRLTVL.

V gene TRBV5-6 combines with J gene TRBJ2-4; 8 bases are shared with TRBD2. V gave up 6 bases and J gave up 5 bases; unmatched junction bases: 7. Per the germline V gene, CDR1 is SGHDT and CDR2 is YYEEEE. This CDR3 region has 14 residues. DNA for the CDR3: TGTGCCAGCATCCGAGCGGGAGATCAAAACATTCAGTACTTC. Translation: CASIRAGDQNIQYF.

The genes are TRBV6-1 and TRBJ2-1; 11 bases map to TRBD2. Per the germline V gene, CDR1 is MNHNS and CDR2 is SASEGT. After removal of 1 base from V and 4 bases from J, the junction contained 0 bases not matched to a gene. The length of the CDR3 is 15 residues. The CDR3 nucleotides read TGTGCCAGCAGTGAAGTAGCGGGAGGGTACAATGAGCAGTTCTTC. Residues: CASSEVAGGYNEQFF.

The chain combines TRBV29-1 with TRBJ2-1, with D uncertain. V lost 1 base and J lost 5, with 9 bases in between. The germline gives CDR1 SQVTM, CDR2 ANQGSEA. CDR3 length: 13 amino acids. The CDR3 loop reads CSVEVARDNEQFF. CDR3 nucleotides: TGCAGCGTTGAAGTCGCTAGGGACAATGAGCAGTTCTTC.

About this clone itself: The sample holds other DNA sequences that translate to the same CDR3. V and J are TRBV18 and TRBJ1-5; 7 nucleotides match TRBD1. V was pared by 4 bases and J by 6 bases, with 3 bases of the junction left unmatched. CDR1 and CDR2 from the germline V gene are KGHSH and LQKENI. The CDR3 runs 13 residues. CDR3 in amino acids: CASSRGGGQPQHF. CDR3 nucleotide sequence: TGTGCCAGCTCACGAGGGGGCGGTCAGCCCCAGCATTTT.

This chain uses TRBV14 with TRBJ2-7, with 7 positions matching TRBD2. In germline, CDR1 is SGHDN, CDR2 FVKESK. With 4 bases clipped from V and 2 bases from J, the junction kept 11 bases outside the gene matches. The CDR3 is 16 amino acids. For the CDR3, the DNA is TGTGCCAGCAGCCGAAGGGGCGCGGGAGTCCCCTACGAGCAGTACTTC. It yields the protein CASSRRGAGVPYEQYF.

The rearrangement links TRBV29-1 to TRBJ2-1; D ambiguous. V was cut by 0 bases and J by 9 bases, with 6 bases left in between. CDR1 SQVTM and CDR2 ANQGSEA come from the germline V gene. This CDR3 spans 11 amino acids. CDR3 in DNA: TGCAGCGTTGAAGATCCTGGTGAGCAGTTCTTC. Its protein is CSVEDPGEQFF.